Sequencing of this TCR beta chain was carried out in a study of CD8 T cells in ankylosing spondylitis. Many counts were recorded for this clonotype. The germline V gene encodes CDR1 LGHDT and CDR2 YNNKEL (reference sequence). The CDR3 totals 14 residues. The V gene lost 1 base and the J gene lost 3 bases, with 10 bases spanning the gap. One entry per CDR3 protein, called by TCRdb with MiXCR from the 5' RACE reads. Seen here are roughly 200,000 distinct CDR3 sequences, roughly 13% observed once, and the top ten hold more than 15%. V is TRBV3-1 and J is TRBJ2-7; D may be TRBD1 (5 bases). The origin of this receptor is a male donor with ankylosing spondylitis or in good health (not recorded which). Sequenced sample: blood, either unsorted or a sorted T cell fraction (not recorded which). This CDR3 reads CASSQGDSYYEQYF. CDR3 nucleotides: TGTGCCAGCAGCCAAGGCGACAGCTACTACGAGCAGTACTTC.